These T cell receptor beta chains were read from a single sample in a study of T cell changes during pregnancy in multiple sclerosis. Assay: immunoSEQ multiplex PCR; the TCRdb copy retains only in-frame clones and omits some. The repertoire holds 55,000 to 70,000 clones, with more than 85% as singletons. The sample was CD4+ T cells from peripheral blood mononuclear cells, taken in the third trimester of pregnancy. All receptors derive from a female donor with multiple sclerosis, enrolled in a pregnancy study. Each CDR3 is given without its conserved first and last residue. Each record gives: J gene, CDR3 length, V gene, CDR3 protein.

TRBJ2-1,10,TRBV6-5,ASSSAGLEQF
TRBJ2-7,9,TRBV19,ASSTRGRQY
TRBJ1-2,12,TRBV7-9,ASSLPSLNYGYT
TRBJ1-2,10,TRBV29-1,SVSGTGDSYT
TRBJ2-3,12,TRBV2,ASSEGSTTDTQY
TRBJ1-1,11,TRBV10-3,AIRGTGPDEAF
TRBJ1-6,14,TRBV30,AWSGEVATYNSPLH
TRBJ2-3,12,TRBV19,ASSGGQGTDTQY
TRBJ1-3,15,TRBV2,ASSLAPGTGDGNTIY
TRBJ1-2,13,TRBV27,ASRIRGQANYGYT
TRBJ2-1,13,TRBV4-1,ASSQDIKGLREQF
TRBJ1-1,11,TRBV2,ASRRRLNTEAF
TRBJ2-2,11,TRBV30,AWSIGHTGELF
TRBJ2-3,14,TRBV9,ASSDYRDRPTDTQY
TRBJ1-5,15,TRBV19,ASSFGGQGLSNQPQH
TRBJ1-1,11,TRBV5-5,ASSSPWVQKTF
TRBJ1-2,13,TRBV4-3,ASSQERQGAAGYT
TRBJ1-2,11,TRBV7-5,VRSATGPGGYT
TRBJ1-4,12,TRBV10-3,AISARQGGEKLF
TRBJ2-5,17,TRBV6-1,ASSEALRDGAGGPETQY
TRBJ2-3,12,TRBV5-4,ASSLMEPTDTQY
TRBJ2-7,12,TRBV6-1,ASSESGNHYEQY
TRBJ2-1,15,TRBV11-2,ASSLVPQAGGINEQF
TRBJ2-7,12,TRBV11-2,ASSLSGLDYEQY
TRBJ2-3,14,TRBV14,ASSLTTGKGPDTQY
TRBJ2-1,12,TRBV5-5,ASSLAARGNEQF
TRBJ2-2,13,TRBV5-1,ASSSGLAGSGELF
TRBJ2-5,11,TRBV6-1,ASIFGDQETQY
TRBJ2-3,12,TRBV19,ASRLGGSTDTQY
TRBJ1-1,12,TRBV28,ASSVNAGWTEAF
TRBJ1-5,13,TRBV6-5,ASSSKQVSNQPQH
TRBJ2-1,15,TRBV2,ASSEGQGTGGINEQF
TRBJ2-3,15,TRBV25-1,ASSSLLTGTRGDTQY
TRBJ1-2,12,TRBV30,AWSPGQGNYGYT
TRBJ2-2,16,TRBV27,ASSFHHIGGQGTGELF
TRBJ2-2,13,TRBV7-6,ASSPGQGASGELF
TRBJ2-1,13,TRBV9,ASSVGAGGYNEQF
TRBJ2-3,14,TRBV7-6,ASSLMGLRGGDTQY
TRBJ2-1,13,TRBV11-2,ASSSLRGGYNEQF
TRBJ2-6,15,TRBV19,ASSPGQGYSGANVLT
TRBJ1-4,13,TRBV19,ASCSYAATNEKLF
TRBJ1-1,12,TRBV5-1,ASSLDSLNTEAF
TRBJ1-3,13,TRBV7-8,ASSPSGKSGNTIY
TRBJ2-5,11,TRBV10-3,AISPGSQETQY
TRBJ2-1,11,TRBV30,AWDRAQGNEQF
TRBJ1-1,12,TRBV27,ASSLDLRHTEAF
TRBJ1-4,15,TRBV11-2,ASSLDNGRGGDEKLF
TRBJ2-1,13,TRBV27,ASSLLGQTRDEQF
TRBJ1-1,14,TRBV4-1,ASSLKEDRVRTEAF
TRBJ1-2,11,TRBV27,ASRSGTLYGYT
TRBJ1-1,12,TRBV30,AWAPGQGYTEAF
TRBJ2-5,17,TRBV4-1,ASSQEGGTSGIGKETQY
TRBJ2-5,13,TRBV7-9,ASSSGPGGVETQY